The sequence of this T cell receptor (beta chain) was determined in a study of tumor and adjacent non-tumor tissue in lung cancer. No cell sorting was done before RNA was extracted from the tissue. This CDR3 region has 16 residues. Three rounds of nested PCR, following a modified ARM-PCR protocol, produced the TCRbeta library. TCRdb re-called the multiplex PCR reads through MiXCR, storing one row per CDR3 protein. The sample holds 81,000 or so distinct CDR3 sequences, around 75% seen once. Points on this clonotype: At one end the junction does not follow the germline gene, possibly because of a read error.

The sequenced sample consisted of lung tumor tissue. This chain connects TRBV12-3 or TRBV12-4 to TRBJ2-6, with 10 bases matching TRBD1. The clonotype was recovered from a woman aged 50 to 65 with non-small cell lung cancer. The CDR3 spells CASRTGGSSGANILTF. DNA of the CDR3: TGTGCCAGCAGGACAGGGGGCTCCTCTGGGGCCAACATCCTGACTTTC.